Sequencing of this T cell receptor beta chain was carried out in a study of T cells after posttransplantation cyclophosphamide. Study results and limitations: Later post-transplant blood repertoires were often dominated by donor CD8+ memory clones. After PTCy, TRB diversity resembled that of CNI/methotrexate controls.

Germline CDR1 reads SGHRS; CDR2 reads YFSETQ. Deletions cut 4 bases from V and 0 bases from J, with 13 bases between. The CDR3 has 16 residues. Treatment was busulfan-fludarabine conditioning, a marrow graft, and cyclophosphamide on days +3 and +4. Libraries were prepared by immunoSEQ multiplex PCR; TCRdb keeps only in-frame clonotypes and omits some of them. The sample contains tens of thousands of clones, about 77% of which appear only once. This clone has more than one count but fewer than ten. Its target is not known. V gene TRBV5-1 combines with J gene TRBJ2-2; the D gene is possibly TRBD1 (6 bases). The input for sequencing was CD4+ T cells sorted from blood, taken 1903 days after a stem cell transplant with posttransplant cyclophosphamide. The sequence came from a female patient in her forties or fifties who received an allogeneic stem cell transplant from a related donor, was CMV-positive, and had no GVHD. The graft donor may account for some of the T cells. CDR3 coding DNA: TGCGCCAGCAGCCTGACAGGACACTCGAACACCGGGGAGCTGTTTTTT. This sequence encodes CASSLTGHSNTGELFF. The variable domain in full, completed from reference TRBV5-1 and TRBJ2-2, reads KAGVTQTPRYLIKTRGQQVTLSCSPISGHRSVSWYQQTPGQGLQFLFEYFSETQRNKGNFPGRFSGRQFSNSRSEMNVSTLELGDSALYLCASSLTGHSNTGELFFGEGSRLTVL.